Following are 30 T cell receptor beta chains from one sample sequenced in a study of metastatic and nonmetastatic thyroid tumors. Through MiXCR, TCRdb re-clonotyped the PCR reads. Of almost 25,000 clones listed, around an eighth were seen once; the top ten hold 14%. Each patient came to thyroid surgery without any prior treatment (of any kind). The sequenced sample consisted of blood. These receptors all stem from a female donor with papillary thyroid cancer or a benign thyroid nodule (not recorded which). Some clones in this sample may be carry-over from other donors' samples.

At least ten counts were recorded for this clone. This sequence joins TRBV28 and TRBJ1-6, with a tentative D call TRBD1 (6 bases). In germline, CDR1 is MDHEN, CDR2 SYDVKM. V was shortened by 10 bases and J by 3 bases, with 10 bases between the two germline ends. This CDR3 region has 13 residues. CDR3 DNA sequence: TGTGCCATCACAGGGAGCTATAATTCACCCCTCCACTTT. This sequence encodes CAITGSYNSPLHF.

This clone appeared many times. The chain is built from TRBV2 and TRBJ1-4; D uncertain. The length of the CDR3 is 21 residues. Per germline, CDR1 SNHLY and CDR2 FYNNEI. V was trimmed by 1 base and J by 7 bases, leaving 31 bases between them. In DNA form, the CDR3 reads TGTGCCAGCAGTGAAGGTCCGTCCCCCTTCGGGATTGAGGTCGAGAGTGAAAAACTGTTTTTT. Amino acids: CASSEGPSPFGIEVESEKLFF.

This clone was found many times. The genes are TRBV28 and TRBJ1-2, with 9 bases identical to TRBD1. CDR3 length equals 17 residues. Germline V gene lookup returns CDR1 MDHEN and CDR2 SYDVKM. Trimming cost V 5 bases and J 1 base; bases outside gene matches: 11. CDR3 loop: CASSPVTGTGYNYGYTF. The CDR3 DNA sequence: TGTGCCAGCAGTCCGGTGACCGGGACAGGGTATAACTATGGCTACACCTTC.

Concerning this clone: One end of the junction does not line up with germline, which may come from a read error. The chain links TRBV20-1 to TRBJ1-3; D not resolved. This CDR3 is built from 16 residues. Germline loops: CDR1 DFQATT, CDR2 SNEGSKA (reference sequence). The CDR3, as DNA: TGCAGTGCTAGAGGAGGGCTCTACCTCTCTGGAAGCACCATATATTTT. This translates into CSARGGLYLSGSTIYF.

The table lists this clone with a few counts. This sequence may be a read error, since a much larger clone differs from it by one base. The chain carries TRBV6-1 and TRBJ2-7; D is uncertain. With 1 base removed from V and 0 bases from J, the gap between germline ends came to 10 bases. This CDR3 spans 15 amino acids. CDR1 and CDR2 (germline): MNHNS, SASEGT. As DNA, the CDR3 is TGTGCCAGCAGTGAAGGGGATGGCAGCTCCTACGAGCAGTACTTC. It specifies CASSEGDGSSYEQYF.

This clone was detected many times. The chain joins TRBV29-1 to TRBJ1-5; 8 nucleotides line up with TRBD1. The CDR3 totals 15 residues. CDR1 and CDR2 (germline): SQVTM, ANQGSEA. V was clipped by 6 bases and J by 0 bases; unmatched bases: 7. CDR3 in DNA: TGCAGCGTGACCGGGACAGGTAATAGCAATCAGCCCCAGCATTTT. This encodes CSVTGTGNSNQPQHF.

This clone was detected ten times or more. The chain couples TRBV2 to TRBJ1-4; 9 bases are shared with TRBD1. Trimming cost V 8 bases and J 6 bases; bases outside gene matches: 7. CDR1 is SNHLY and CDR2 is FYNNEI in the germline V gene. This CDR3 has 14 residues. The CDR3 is CASGRQGGYEKLFF. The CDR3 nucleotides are TGTGCCAGCGGAAGACAGGGGGGTTATGAAAAACTGTTTTTT. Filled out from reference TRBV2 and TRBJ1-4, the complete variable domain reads EPEVTQTPSHQVTQMGQEVILRCVPISNHLYFYWYRQILGQKVEFLVSFYNNEISEKSEIFDDQFSVERPDGSNFTLKIRSTKLEDSAMYFCASGRQGGYEKLFFGSGTQLSVL.

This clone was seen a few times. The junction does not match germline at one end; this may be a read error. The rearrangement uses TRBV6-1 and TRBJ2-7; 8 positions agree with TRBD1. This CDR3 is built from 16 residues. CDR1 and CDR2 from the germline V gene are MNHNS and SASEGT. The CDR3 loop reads CASSEFPQGDSYEHYF. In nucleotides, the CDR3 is TGTGCCAGCAGTGAATTTCCACAGGGGGACTCCTACGAGCATTACTTC.

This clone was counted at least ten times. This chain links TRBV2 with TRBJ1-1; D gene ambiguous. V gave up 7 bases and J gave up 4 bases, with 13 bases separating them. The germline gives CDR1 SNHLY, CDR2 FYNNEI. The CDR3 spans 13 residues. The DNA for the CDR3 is TGTGCCAGCACCGCCAGGAAAGGCACTGAAGCTTTCTTT. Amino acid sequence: CASTARKGTEAFF.

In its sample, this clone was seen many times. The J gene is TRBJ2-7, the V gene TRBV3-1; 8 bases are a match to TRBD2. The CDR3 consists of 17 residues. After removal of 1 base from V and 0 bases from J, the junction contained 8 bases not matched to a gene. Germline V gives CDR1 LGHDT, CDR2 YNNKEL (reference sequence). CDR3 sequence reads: CASSQAGGGLSSYEQYF. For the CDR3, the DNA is TGTGCCAGCAGCCAAGCCGGGGGGGGGCTAAGCTCCTACGAGCAGTACTTC.

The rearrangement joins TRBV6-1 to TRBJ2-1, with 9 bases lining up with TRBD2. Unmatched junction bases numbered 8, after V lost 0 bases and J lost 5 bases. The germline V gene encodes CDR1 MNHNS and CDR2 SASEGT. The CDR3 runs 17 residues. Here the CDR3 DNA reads TGTGCCAGCAGTGAAGCCGGTCGCGTAGCGGGAGACAATGAGCAGTTCTTC. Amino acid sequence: CASSEAGRVAGDNEQFF.

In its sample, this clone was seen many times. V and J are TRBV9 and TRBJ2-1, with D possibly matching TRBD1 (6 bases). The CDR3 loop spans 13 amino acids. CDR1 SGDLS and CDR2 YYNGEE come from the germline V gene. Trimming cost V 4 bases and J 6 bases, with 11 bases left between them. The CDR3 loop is CASSPGTLNEQFF. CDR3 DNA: TGTGCCAGCAGCCCCGGGACACTCAATGAGCAGTTCTTC. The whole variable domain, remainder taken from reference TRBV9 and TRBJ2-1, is DSGVTQTPKHLITATGQRVTLRCSPRSGDLSVYWYQQSLDQGLQFLIQYYNGEERAKGNILERFSAQQFPDLHSELNLSSLELGDSALYFCASSPGTLNEQFFGPGTRLTVL.

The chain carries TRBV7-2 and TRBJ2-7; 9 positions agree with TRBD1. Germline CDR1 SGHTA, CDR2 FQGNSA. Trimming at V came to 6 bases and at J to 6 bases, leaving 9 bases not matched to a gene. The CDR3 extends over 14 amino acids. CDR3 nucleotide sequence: TGTGCCAGCAGACCTTGGACAGGGGTGGGCGAGCAGTACTTC. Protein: CASRPWTGVGEQYF.

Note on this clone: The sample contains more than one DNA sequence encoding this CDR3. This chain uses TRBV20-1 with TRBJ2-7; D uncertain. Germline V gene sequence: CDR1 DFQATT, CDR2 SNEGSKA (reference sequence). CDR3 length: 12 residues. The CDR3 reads CSSKRGGAEQYF. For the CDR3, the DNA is TGCAGCTCTAAGAGAGGTGGAGCCGAGCAGTACTTC.

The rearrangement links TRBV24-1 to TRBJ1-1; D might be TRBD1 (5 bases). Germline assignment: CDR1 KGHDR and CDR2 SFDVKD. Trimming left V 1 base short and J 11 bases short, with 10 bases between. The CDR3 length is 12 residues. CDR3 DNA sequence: TGTGCCACCAGTGATTTCGGGACCCAGGCTTTCTTT. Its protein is CATSDFGTQAFF.

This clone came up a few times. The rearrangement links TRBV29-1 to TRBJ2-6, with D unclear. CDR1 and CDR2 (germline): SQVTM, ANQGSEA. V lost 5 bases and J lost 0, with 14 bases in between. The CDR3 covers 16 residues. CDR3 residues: CSVTTDVDSGANVLTF. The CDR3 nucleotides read TGCAGCGTTACGACGGACGTAGACTCTGGGGCCAACGTCCTGACTTTC.

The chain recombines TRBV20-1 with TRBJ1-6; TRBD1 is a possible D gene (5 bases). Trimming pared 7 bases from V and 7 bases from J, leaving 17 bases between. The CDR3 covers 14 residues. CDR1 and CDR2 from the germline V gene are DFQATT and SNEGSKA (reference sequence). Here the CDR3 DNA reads TGCAGTGTAGGACGTAGGGGCGGGAATTCACCCCTCCACTTT. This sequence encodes CSVGRRGGNSPLHF.

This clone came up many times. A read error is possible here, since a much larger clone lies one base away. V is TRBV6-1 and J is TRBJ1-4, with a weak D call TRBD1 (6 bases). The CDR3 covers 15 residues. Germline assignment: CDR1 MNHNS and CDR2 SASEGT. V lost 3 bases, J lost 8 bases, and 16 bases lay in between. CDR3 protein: CASSDAQGQGEKLFF. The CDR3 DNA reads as TGTGCCAGCAGTGACGCGCAAGGTCAGGGGGAAAAACTGTTTTTT.

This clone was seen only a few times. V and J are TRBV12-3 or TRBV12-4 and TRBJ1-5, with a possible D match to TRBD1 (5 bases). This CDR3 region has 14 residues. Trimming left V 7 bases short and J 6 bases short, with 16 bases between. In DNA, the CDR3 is TGTGCCAGCACCTCGGACATGGAGGGTCAGCCCCAGCATTTT. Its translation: CASTSDMEGQPQHF.

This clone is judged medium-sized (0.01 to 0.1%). The CDR3 reads CASSETSGSSYEQYF. In nucleotides, the CDR3 is TGTGCCAGCAGCGAGACTAGCGGGAGCTCCTACGAGCAGTACTTC. V usage is TRBV6-1 and J usage is TRBJ2-7; TRBD2 matches at 12 bases. The germline V gene encodes CDR1 MNHNS and CDR2 SASEGT. The junction had 3 bases not matched to a gene; V was cut back by 6 bases and J by 0 bases. The CDR3 has 15 amino acids.

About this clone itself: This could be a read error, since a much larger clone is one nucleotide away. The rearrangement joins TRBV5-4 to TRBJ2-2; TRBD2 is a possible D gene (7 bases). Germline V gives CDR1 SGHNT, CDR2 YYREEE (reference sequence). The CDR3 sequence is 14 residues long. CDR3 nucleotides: TGTGCCAGCAGCTTGGACAGGGATGGCGGGGGGCTGTTTTTT. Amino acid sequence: CASSLDRDGGGLFF.

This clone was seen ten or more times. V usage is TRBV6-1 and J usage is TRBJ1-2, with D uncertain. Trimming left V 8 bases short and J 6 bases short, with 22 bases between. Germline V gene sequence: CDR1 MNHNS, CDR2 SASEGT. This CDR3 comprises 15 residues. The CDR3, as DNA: TGTGCCAGCTACGAGGACCAGCTCGCTTGGAATGGCTACACCTTC. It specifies CASYEDQLAWNGYTF.

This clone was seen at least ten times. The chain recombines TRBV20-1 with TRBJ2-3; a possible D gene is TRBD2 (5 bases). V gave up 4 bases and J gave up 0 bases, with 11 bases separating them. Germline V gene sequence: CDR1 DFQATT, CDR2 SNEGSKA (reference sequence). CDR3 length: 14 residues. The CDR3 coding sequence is TGCAGTGCTATTTTAGCGTCTAGCACAGATACGCAGTATTTT. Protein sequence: CSAILASSTDTQYF.

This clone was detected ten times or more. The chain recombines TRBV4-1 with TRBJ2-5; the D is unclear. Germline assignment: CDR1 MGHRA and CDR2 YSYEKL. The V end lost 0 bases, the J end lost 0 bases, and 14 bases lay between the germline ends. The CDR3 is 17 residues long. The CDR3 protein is CASSQDQPRTDQETQYF. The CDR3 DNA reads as TGCGCCAGCAGCCAAGACCAGCCCCGTACGGACCAAGAGACCCAGTACTTC.

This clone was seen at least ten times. CDR3 region: CASHMGQVHEQFF. CDR3 DNA: TGTGCCAGCCACATGGGACAGGTGCATGAGCAGTTCTTC. This sequence joins TRBV28 and TRBJ2-1; 8 bases line up with TRBD1. With V trimmed by 8 bases and J by 8 bases, 8 bases remained unmatched. Germline V gene sequence: CDR1 MDHEN, CDR2 SYDVKM. The CDR3 loop spans 13 amino acids. The whole variable domain, remainder taken from reference TRBV28 and TRBJ2-1, is DVKVTQSSRYLVKRTGEKVFLECVQDMDHENMFWYRQDPGLGLRLIYFSYDVKMKEKGDIPEGYSVSREKKERFSLILESASTNQTSMYLCASHMGQVHEQFFGPGTRLTVL.

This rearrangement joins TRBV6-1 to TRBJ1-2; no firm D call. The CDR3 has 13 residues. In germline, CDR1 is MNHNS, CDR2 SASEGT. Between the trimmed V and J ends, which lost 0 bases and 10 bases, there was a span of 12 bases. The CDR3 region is CASSEAGGRVYTF. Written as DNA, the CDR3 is TGTGCCAGCAGTGAAGCCGGAGGCCGCGTCTACACCTTC.

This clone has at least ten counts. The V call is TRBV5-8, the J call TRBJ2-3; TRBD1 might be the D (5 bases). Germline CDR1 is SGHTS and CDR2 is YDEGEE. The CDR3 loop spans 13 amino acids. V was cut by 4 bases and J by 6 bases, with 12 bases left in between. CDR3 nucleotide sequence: TGTGCCAGCAGCAGGGGCGCCACCGATACGCAGTATTTT. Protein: CASSRGATDTQYF. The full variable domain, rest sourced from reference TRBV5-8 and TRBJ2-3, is EAGVTQSPTHLIKTRGQQATLRCSPISGHTSVYWYQQALGLGLQFLLWYDEGEERNRGNFPPRFSGRQFPNYSSELNVNALELEDSALYLCASSRGATDTQYFGPGTRLTVL.

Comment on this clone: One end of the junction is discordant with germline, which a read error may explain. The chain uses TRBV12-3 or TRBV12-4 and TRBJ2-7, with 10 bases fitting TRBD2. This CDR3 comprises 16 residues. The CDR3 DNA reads TGTGCCAGCAATTTAGGGTCTAGCGGGAGACTCTACGAGCAGTACTTC. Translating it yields CASNLGSSGRLYEQYF.

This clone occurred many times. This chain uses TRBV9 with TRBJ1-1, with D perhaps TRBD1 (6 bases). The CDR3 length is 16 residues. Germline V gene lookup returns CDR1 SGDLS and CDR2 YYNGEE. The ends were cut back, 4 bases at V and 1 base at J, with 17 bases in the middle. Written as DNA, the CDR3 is TGTGCCAGCAGCCAGTCACAGGGAATCGGGAACACTGAAGCTTTCTTT. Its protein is CASSQSQGIGNTEAFF.

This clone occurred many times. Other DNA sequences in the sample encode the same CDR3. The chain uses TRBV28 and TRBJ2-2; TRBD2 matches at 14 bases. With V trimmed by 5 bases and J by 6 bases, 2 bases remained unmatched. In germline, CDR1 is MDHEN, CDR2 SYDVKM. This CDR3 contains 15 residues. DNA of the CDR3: TGTGCCAGCAGTCGACTAGCGGGAGGGGCCGGGGAGCTGTTTTTT. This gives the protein CASSRLAGGAGELFF.